Listed below are T cell receptor beta chains from one sample, sequenced in a study of sequential checkpoint blockade in melanoma. The repertoire was sequenced with immunoSEQ multiplex PCR; TCRdb's copy has only in-frame clones and lacks some. This sample has tens of thousands of clones, with 85% to 90% found just once. The sequencing used CD8+ T cells sorted from blood (inferred from file names), collected from a patient given nivolumab and ipilimumab in sequence. These receptor sequences come from a human donor with melanoma. Each CDR3 is given with its conserved first and last residue. A D gene is named only where the DNA matches it firmly. Only some rows state a clone size, as once, few, many or a class for expanded clones.

V gene: TRBV19; D gene: TRBD1; J gene: TRBJ1-1; clone size: few; CDR3 protein: CASSMDRGTEAFF; CDR3 DNA: TGTGCCAGTAGTATGGACAGGGGTACTGAAGCTTTCTTT
V gene: TRBV7-7; D gene: TRBD2; J gene: TRBJ2-1; clone size: NA; CDR3 protein: CASSPGTSGGLEQFF; CDR3 DNA: TGTGCTAGCAGCCCCGGGACTAGCGGGGGCCTTGAGCAGTTCTTC
V gene: TRBV4-3; D gene: NA; J gene: TRBJ2-5; clone size: NA; CDR3 protein: CASSQLGDNSQETQYF; CDR3 DNA: TGCGCCAGCAGCCAGTTGGGGGACAATTCCCAAGAGACCCAGTACTTC
V gene: TRBV7-9; D gene: TRBD1; J gene: TRBJ2-1; clone size: NA; CDR3 protein: CASRERDSLNEQFF; CDR3 DNA: TGTGCCAGCAGGGAGAGGGACAGCCTCAATGAGCAGTTCTTC
V gene: TRBV9; D gene: TRBD2; J gene: TRBJ2-1; clone size: NA; CDR3 protein: CASSASGNHYNEQFF; CDR3 DNA: TGTGCCAGCAGCGCTAGCGGGAACCACTACAATGAGCAGTTCTTC
V gene: TRBV28; D gene: TRBD2; J gene: TRBJ2-7; clone size: NA; CDR3 protein: CASSLAGAGYEQYF; CDR3 DNA: TGTGCCAGCAGCCTGGCGGGAGCTGGGTACGAGCAGTACTTC
V gene: TRBV19; D gene: TRBD1; J gene: TRBJ1-6; clone size: NA; CDR3 protein: CASGLGVGQGWPLHF; CDR3 DNA: TGTGCCAGTGGCCTCGGGGTAGGACAGGGGTGGCCCCTCCACTTT
V gene: TRBV28; D gene: TRBD1; J gene: TRBJ1-1; clone size: NA; CDR3 protein: CASHRGLTEAFF; CDR3 DNA: TGTGCCAGCCACAGGGGGCTCACTGAAGCTTTCTTT
V gene: TRBV6-5; D gene: NA; J gene: TRBJ2-2; clone size: NA; CDR3 protein: CASSYSIALGGELFF; CDR3 DNA: TGTGCCAGCAGTTACTCGATAGCGTTAGGCGGGGAGCTGTTTTTT
V gene: TRBV4-1; D gene: TRBD2; J gene: TRBJ2-7; clone size: NA; CDR3 protein: CASRPTDGLAGSYEQYF; CDR3 DNA: TGCGCCAGCAGACCTACAGACGGACTAGCGGGATCGTACGAGCAGTACTTC
V gene: TRBV19; D gene: TRBD2; J gene: TRBJ2-1; clone size: NA; CDR3 protein: CASSPSGRFSYNEQFF; CDR3 DNA: TGTGCCAGTAGTCCGAGCGGGAGGTTCTCCTACAATGAGCAGTTCTTC
V gene: TRBV4-1; D gene: NA; J gene: TRBJ1-5; clone size: NA; CDR3 protein: CASSGGRGAGSNQPQHF; CDR3 DNA: TGCGCCAGCAGCGGTGGTCGGGGGGCCGGTAGCAATCAGCCCCAGCATTTT
V gene: TRBV9; D gene: NA; J gene: TRBJ1-5; clone size: NA; CDR3 protein: CASSLTGSLRQPQHF; CDR3 DNA: TGTGCCAGCAGCCTAACAGGGTCGTTACGGCAGCCCCAGCATTTT
V gene: TRBV7-3; D gene: NA; J gene: TRBJ1-6; clone size: few; CDR3 protein: CASSLGGRNSPLHF; CDR3 DNA: TGTGCCAGCAGCTTGGGGGGACGGAATTCACCCCTCCACTTT
V gene: TRBV9; D gene: TRBD1; J gene: TRBJ1-2; clone size: NA; CDR3 protein: CASTVGTGVYGYTF; CDR3 DNA: TGTGCCAGCACCGTGGGGACAGGGGTTTATGGCTACACCTTC
V gene: TRBV21-1; D gene: NA; J gene: TRBJ2-1; clone size: NA; CDR3 protein: CAGQALHPPNEQFF; CDR3 DNA: TGTGCCGGACAGGCATTACACCCCCCCAATGAGCAGTTCTTC
V gene: TRBV7-8; D gene: TRBD1; J gene: TRBJ1-4; clone size: NA; CDR3 protein: CASSLHRGRLQEKLFF; CDR3 DNA: TGTGCCAGCAGCTTACACAGGGGGAGGTTGCAGGAAAAACTGTTTTTT
V gene: TRBV27; D gene: TRBD1; J gene: TRBJ1-4; clone size: NA; CDR3 protein: CASSYPRGRNEKLFF; CDR3 DNA: TGTGCCAGCAGTTACCCCAGGGGGCGTAATGAAAAACTGTTTTTT
V gene: TRBV5-6; D gene: NA; J gene: TRBJ2-5; clone size: NA; CDR3 protein: CASSLGGGMQETQYF; CDR3 DNA: TGTGCCAGCAGCTTGGGTGGCGGAATGCAGGAGACCCAGTACTTC
V gene: TRBV19; D gene: TRBD2; J gene: TRBJ2-2; clone size: NA; CDR3 protein: CASSTLRGGGSTGELFF; CDR3 DNA: TGTGCCAGTAGTACCCTCCGGGGGGGAGGGAGCACCGGGGAGCTGTTTTTT
V gene: TRBV6-1; D gene: TRBD1; J gene: TRBJ1-1; clone size: few; CDR3 protein: CASSEAGGTGSTEAFF; CDR3 DNA: TGTGCCAGCAGTGAAGCTGGCGGGACAGGGTCCACTGAAGCTTTCTTT
V gene: TRBV27; D gene: NA; J gene: TRBJ1-2; clone size: once; CDR3 protein: CASSLTLDYGYTF; CDR3 DNA: TGTGCCAGCAGTTTGACTTTGGATTATGGCTACACCTTC
V gene: TRBV7-9; D gene: NA; J gene: TRBJ2-3; clone size: NA; CDR3 protein: CASSSGRTDTQYF; CDR3 DNA: TGTGCCAGCAGCTCCGGGAGAACAGATACGCAGTATTTT
V gene: TRBV5-4; D gene: NA; J gene: TRBJ2-7; clone size: NA; CDR3 protein: CASRDRLGDEQYF; CDR3 DNA: TGTGCCAGCAGGGACAGACTTGGCGACGAGCAGTACTTC
V gene: TRBV14; D gene: NA; J gene: TRBJ1-2; clone size: NA; CDR3 protein: CASSQVYESDNYGYTF; CDR3 DNA: TGTGCCAGCAGCCAAGTTTATGAGTCCGATAACTATGGCTACACCTTC
V gene: TRBV7-2; D gene: NA; J gene: TRBJ2-1; clone size: NA; CDR3 protein: CASSRLVGEQFF; CDR3 DNA: TGTGCCAGCAGCCGACTAGTTGGTGAGCAGTTCTTC
V gene: TRBV5-1; D gene: TRBD1; J gene: TRBJ1-4; clone size: NA; CDR3 protein: CASSLLGRGNEKLFF; CDR3 DNA: TGCGCCAGCAGCTTGTTGGGCAGGGGGAATGAAAAACTGTTTTTT
V gene: TRBV29-1; D gene: NA; J gene: TRBJ2-5; clone size: NA; CDR3 protein: CSVPGQAQYF; CDR3 DNA: TGCAGCGTTCCAGGGCAGGCCCAGTACTTC
V gene: TRBV9; D gene: TRBD1; J gene: TRBJ2-1; clone size: NA; CDR3 protein: CASSGPGTGEGNEQFF; CDR3 DNA: TGTGCCAGCAGCGGTCCCGGGACAGGGGAGGGGAATGAGCAGTTCTTC
V gene: TRBV5-4; D gene: TRBD1; J gene: TRBJ2-5; clone size: NA; CDR3 protein: CASSSTGGKVETQYF; CDR3 DNA: TGTGCCAGCAGTTCAACAGGGGGGAAGGTGGAGACCCAGTACTTC
V gene: TRBV27; D gene: NA; J gene: TRBJ2-1; clone size: NA; CDR3 protein: CASSLLWEVSNEQFF; CDR3 DNA: TGTGCCAGCAGTTTATTGTGGGAGGTATCAAATGAGCAGTTCTTC
V gene: TRBV2; D gene: NA; J gene: TRBJ1-1; clone size: NA; CDR3 protein: CASSELGGSMNTEAFF; CDR3 DNA: TGTGCCAGCAGTGAATTGGGGGGGTCCATGAACACTGAAGCTTTCTTT
V gene: TRBV27; D gene: NA; J gene: TRBJ2-7; clone size: NA; CDR3 protein: CASSLPGSQFEQYF; CDR3 DNA: TGTGCCAGCAGTTTACCGGGGTCCCAATTCGAGCAGTACTTC
V gene: TRBV5-4; D gene: TRBD1; J gene: TRBJ1-2; clone size: NA; CDR3 protein: CASSPGQGAGGYTF; CDR3 DNA: TGTGCCAGCAGCCCGGGACAGGGGGCTGGAGGCTACACCTTC
V gene: TRBV4-1; D gene: NA; J gene: TRBJ1-1; clone size: NA; CDR3 protein: CASSPQPQGWGMNTEAFF; CDR3 DNA: TGCGCCAGCAGCCCTCAGCCTCAGGGGTGGGGAATGAACACTGAAGCTTTCTTT
V gene: TRBV28; D gene: NA; J gene: TRBJ1-4; clone size: NA; CDR3 protein: CASSFATNEKLFF; CDR3 DNA: TGTGCCAGCAGTTTCGCAACTAATGAAAAACTGTTTTTT
V gene: TRBV21-1; D gene: NA; J gene: TRBJ2-3; clone size: once; CDR3 protein: CASSSPSSGQVKDTQYF; CDR3 DNA: TGTGCCAGCAGCTCCCCGTCTTCGGGACAGGTAAAAGATACGCAGTATTTT
V gene: TRBV7-6; D gene: TRBD1; J gene: TRBJ2-5; clone size: NA; CDR3 protein: CASSWTGGYETQYF; CDR3 DNA: TGTGCCAGCAGCTGGACAGGGGGCTACGAGACCCAGTACTTC
V gene: TRBV27; D gene: NA; J gene: TRBJ2-7; clone size: NA; CDR3 protein: CASRGGSSYEQYF; CDR3 DNA: TGTGCCAGCAGAGGAGGTAGCTCCTACGAGCAGTACTTC
V gene: TRBV13; D gene: NA; J gene: TRBJ2-5; clone size: NA; CDR3 protein: CASSLQRETQYF; CDR3 DNA: TGTGCCAGCAGCTTGCAGCGGGAGACCCAGTACTTC
V gene: TRBV5-6; D gene: NA; J gene: TRBJ2-6; clone size: few; CDR3 protein: CASSLTESGANVLTF; CDR3 DNA: TGTGCCAGCAGCTTAACCGAGTCTGGGGCCAACGTCCTGACTTTC
V gene: TRBV9; D gene: NA; J gene: TRBJ1-2; clone size: NA; CDR3 protein: CASSVARGSGYTF; CDR3 DNA: TGTGCCAGCAGCGTAGCTAGGGGATCTGGCTACACCTTC
V gene: TRBV5-1; D gene: NA; J gene: TRBJ2-1; clone size: NA; CDR3 protein: CASELAGRGEQFF; CDR3 DNA: TGCGCCAGCGAACTAGCTGGTCGAGGTGAGCAGTTCTTC
V gene: TRBV4-2; D gene: NA; J gene: TRBJ1-1; clone size: NA; CDR3 protein: CASSQSGSAFF; CDR3 DNA: TGTGCCAGCAGCCAATCAGGTTCAGCTTTCTTT
V gene: TRBV27; D gene: NA; J gene: TRBJ2-2; clone size: NA; CDR3 protein: CASTSLRLGNTGELFF; CDR3 DNA: TGTGCCAGCACTTCCTTGAGACTAGGGAACACCGGGGAGCTGTTTTTT
V gene: TRBV5-6; D gene: TRBD2; J gene: TRBJ2-5; clone size: NA; CDR3 protein: CASHATSGGQETQYF; CDR3 DNA: TGTGCCAGCCATGCGACTAGCGGGGGCCAAGAGACCCAGTACTTC
V gene: TRBV7-9; D gene: TRBD2; J gene: TRBJ2-7; clone size: NA; CDR3 protein: CASSPGTTREQYF; CDR3 DNA: TGTGCCAGCAGCCCCGGGACTACCCGCGAGCAGTACTTC
V gene: TRBV4-2; D gene: NA; J gene: TRBJ2-3; clone size: NA; CDR3 protein: CASSPRELADTQYF; CDR3 DNA: TGTGCCAGCAGCCCCCGGGAGCTAGCAGATACGCAGTATTTT
V gene: TRBV2; D gene: NA; J gene: TRBJ2-1; clone size: NA; CDR3 protein: CASSETQYNEQFF; CDR3 DNA: TGTGCCAGCAGTGAAACGCAGTACAATGAGCAGTTCTTC
V gene: TRBV13; D gene: TRBD1; J gene: TRBJ1-3; clone size: NA; CDR3 protein: CASSSNEQGRNTIYF; CDR3 DNA: TGTGCCAGCAGCTCAAACGAACAGGGGAGAAACACCATATATTTT
V gene: TRBV27; D gene: NA; J gene: TRBJ1-1; clone size: NA; CDR3 protein: CASSYQGLNTEAFF; CDR3 DNA: TGTGCCAGCAGTTATCAGGGCTTAAACACTGAAGCTTTCTTT
V gene: TRBV7-9; D gene: NA; J gene: TRBJ1-2; clone size: NA; CDR3 protein: CASSLEGAANYGYTF; CDR3 DNA: TGTGCCAGCAGCTTAGAAGGGGCCGCTAACTATGGCTACACCTTC
V gene: TRBV7-6; D gene: TRBD2; J gene: TRBJ2-3; clone size: NA; CDR3 protein: CASSWTSGITDTQYF; CDR3 DNA: TGTGCCAGCAGCTGGACTAGCGGGATAACAGATACGCAGTATTTT
V gene: TRBV6-6; D gene: NA; J gene: TRBJ1-5; clone size: NA; CDR3 protein: CASTVLGRPQHF; CDR3 DNA: TGTGCCAGCACCGTGCTGGGGCGGCCCCAGCATTTT